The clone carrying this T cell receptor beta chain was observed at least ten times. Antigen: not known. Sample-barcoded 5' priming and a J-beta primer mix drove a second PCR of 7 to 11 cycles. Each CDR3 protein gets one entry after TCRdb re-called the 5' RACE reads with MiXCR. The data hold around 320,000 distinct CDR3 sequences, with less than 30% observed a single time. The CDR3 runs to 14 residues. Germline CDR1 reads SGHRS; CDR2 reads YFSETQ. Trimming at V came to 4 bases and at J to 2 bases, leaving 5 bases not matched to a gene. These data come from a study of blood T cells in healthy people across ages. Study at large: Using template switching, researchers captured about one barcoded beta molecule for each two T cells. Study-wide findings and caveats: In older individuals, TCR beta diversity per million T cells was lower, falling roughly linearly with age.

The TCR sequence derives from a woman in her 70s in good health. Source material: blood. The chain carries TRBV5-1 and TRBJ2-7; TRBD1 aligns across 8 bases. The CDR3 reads CASSLDRATYEQYF. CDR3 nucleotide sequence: TGCGCCAGCAGCCTGGACAGGGCCACCTACGAGCAGTACTTC.